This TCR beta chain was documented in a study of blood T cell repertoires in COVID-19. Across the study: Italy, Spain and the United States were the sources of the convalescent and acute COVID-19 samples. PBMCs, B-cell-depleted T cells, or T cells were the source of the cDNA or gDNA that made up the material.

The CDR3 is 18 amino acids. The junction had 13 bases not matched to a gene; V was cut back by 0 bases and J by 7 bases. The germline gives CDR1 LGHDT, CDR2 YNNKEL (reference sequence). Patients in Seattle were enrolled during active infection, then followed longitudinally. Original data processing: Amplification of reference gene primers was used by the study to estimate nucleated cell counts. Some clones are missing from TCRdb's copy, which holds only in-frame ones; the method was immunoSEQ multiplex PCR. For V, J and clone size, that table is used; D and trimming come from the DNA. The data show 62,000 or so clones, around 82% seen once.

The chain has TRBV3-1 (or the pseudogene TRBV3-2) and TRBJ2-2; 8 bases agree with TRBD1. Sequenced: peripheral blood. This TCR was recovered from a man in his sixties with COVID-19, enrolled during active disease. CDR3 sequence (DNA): TGTGCCAGCAGCCAAGATCAAAACCCCCGGACAGGGATCGGGGAGCTGTTTTTT. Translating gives CASSQDQNPRTGIGELFF.